This TCR beta chain emerged from a study of neurological immune-mediated disorders. TCRdb reprocessed the 5' RACE reads with MiXCR, giving one entry per CDR3 protein. This table holds tens of thousands of distinct CDR3 sequences, 5% to 6% found once. J lost 7 bases, V lost 2 bases, and 8 bases had no gene match. Germline V lookup: CDR1 SGHTA, CDR2 FQGNSA. The CDR3 spans 16 residues. As for time point: longitudinal time-point 2. The V and J genes are TRBV7-2 and TRBJ1-5; the match to TRBD1 covers 10 bases. Source material: PBMCs. The TCR originated in a woman aged 60 to 75 with multiple sclerosis. The CDR3 sequence: CASSLQGTGVGQPQHF. CDR3 sequence (DNA): TGTGCCAGCAGCTTACAGGGGACAGGGGTGGGCCAGCCCCAGCATTTT.